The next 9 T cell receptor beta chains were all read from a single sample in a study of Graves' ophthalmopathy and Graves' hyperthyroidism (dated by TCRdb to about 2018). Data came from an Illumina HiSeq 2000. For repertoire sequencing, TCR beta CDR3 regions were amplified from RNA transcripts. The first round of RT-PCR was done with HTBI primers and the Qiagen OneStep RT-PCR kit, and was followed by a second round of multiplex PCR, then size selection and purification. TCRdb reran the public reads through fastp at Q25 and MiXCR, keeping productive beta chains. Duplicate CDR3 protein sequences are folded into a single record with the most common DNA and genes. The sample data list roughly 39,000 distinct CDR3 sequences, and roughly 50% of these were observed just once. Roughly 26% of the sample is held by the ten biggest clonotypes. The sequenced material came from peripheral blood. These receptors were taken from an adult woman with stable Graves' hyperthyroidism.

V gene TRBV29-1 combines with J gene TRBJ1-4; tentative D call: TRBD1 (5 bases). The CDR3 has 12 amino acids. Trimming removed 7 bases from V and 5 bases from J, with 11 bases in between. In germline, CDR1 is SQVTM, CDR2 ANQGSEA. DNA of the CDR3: TGCAGCGACGGACACGGAAATGAAAAACTGTTTTTT. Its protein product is CSDGHGNEKLFF.

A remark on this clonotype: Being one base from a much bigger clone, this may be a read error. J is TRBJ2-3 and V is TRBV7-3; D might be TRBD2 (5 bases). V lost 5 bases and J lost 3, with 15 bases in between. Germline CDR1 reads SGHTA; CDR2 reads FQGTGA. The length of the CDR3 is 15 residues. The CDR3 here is CASSPAQRITDTQYF. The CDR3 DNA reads TGTGCCAGCAGCCCGGCCCAGCGGATTACAGATACGCAGTATTTT.

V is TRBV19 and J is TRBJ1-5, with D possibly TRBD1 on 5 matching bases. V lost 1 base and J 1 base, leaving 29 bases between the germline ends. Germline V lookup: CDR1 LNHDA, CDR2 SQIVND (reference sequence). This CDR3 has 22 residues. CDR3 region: CASSIGGLEAFLGQGSNQPQHF. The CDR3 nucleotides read TGTGCCAGTAGTATAGGCGGGCTCGAAGCTTTCCTTGGACAAGGCAGCAATCAGCCCCAGCATTTT.

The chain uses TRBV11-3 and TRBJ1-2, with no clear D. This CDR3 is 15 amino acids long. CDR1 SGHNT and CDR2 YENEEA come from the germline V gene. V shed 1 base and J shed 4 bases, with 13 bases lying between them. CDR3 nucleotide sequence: TGTGCCAGCAGCTTAGCGGGCACAGCGATCTATGGCTACACCTTC. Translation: CASSLAGTAIYGYTF.

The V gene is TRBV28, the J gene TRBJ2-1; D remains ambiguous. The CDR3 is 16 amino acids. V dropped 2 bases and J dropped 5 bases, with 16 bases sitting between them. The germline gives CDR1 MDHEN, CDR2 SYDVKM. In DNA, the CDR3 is TGTGCCAGCAGTTTACCACTTTACAGACAAAACAATGAGCAGTTCTTC. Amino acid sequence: CASSLPLYRQNNEQFF.

CDR3 protein: CSARTSGMPQYF. CDR3 nucleotide sequence: TGCAGTGCGCGGACTAGCGGGATGCCGCAGTACTTC. This sequence joins TRBV20-1 and TRBJ2-7; 12 bases are shared with TRBD2. This CDR3 has 12 amino acids. V gave up 6 bases and J gave up 9 bases; unmatched junction bases: 6. CDR1 is DFQATT, CDR2 SNEGSKA, per germline (reference sequence).

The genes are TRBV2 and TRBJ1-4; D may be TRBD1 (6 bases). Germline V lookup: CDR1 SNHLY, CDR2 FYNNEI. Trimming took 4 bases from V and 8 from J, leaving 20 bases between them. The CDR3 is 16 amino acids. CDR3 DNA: TGTGCCAGCAGTGGAGGTTTCATGGGGGGCGACGAAAAACTGTTTTTT. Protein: CASSGGFMGGDEKLFF.

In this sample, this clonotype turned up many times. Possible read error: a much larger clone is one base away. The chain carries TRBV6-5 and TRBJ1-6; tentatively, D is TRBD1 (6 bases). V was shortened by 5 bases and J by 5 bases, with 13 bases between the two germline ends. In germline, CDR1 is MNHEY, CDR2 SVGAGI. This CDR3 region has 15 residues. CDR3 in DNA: TGTGCCAGCAGTAAGAACAGGGTAGATAATTCACCCCTCCACTTT. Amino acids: CASSKNRVDNSPLHF.

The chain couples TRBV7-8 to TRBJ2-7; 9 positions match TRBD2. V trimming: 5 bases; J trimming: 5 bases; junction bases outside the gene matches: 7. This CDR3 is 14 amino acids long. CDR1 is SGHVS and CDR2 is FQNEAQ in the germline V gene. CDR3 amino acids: CASSLELAGNEQYF. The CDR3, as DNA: TGTGCCAGCAGCCTCGAACTAGCGGGCAACGAGCAGTACTTC.